The source of this T cell receptor (beta chain) is a study of control samples from healthy donors and cancer patients. The germline CDR1 and CDR2 sequences are SQVTM and ANQGSEA. V was pared by 4 bases and J by 5 bases, with 5 bases between. CDR3 length: 10 residues. The assay was immunoSEQ multiplex PCR, and TCRdb's table has in-frame clones only and misses some. The table includes 150,000 or so clones, 93% detected once. The origin of this receptor is a man younger than 35 in good health. V and J are TRBV29-1 and TRBJ2-5; D unclear. The specimen was blood. The CDR3: CSVGTETQYF. DNA of the CDR3: TGCAGCGTTGGGACCGAGACCCAGTACTTC.